The rows below give T cell receptor beta chains drawn from one sample of a study of blood T cell repertoires in COVID-19. Produced via immunoSEQ multiplex PCR; TCRdb's table is partial and in-frame only. The sample includes about 190,000 clones, approximately 79% of them seen just once. The sequenced material came from peripheral blood. These receptors originate from a man aged 45-65 years who had recovered from COVID-19. The CDR3 runs from the conserved cysteine through the conserved F or W. Fields, in order: clone size, D gene, V gene, J gene, CDR3 DNA, CDR3 protein. A D gene is named only where the DNA matches it firmly. Size is stated for part of the rows, as once, few or many counts, or as a class when the clone is expanded.

clone size: .; D gene: .; V gene: TRBV4-3; J gene: TRBJ1-1; CDR3 DNA: TGCGCCAGCAGCCATTACCTTCTACAGGGGAACACTGAAGCTTTCTTT; CDR3 protein: CASSHYLLQGNTEAFF
clone size: .; D gene: .; V gene: TRBV29-1; J gene: TRBJ2-1; CDR3 DNA: TGCAGCGTTGAAGCACAAGTAAGATTTGGTGAGCAGTTCTTC; CDR3 protein: CSVEAQVRFGEQFF
clone size: .; D gene: .; V gene: TRBV2; J gene: TRBJ2-1; CDR3 DNA: TGTGCCAGCAGACGGAGCTCCTACAATGAGCAGTTCTTC; CDR3 protein: CASRRSSYNEQFF
clone size: .; D gene: .; V gene: TRBV15; J gene: TRBJ2-2; CDR3 DNA: TGTGCCACCAGCAGAGGGGGCAGGGGTCGTGGGGAGCTGTTTTTT; CDR3 protein: CATSRGGRGRGELFF
clone size: few; D gene: TRBD2; V gene: TRBV24-1; J gene: TRBJ2-1; CDR3 DNA: TGTGCCACCAGTGGAGTTGGGACTAGCGACCACAATGAGCAGTTCTTC; CDR3 protein: CATSGVGTSDHNEQFF
clone size: .; D gene: .; V gene: TRBV2; J gene: TRBJ1-2; CDR3 DNA: TGTGCCAGCAGTGAAGCTCAGGGATACCGGGCCCCTCGACCGGTTGGCTACACCTTC; CDR3 protein: CASSEAQGYRAPRPVGYTF
clone size: many; D gene: .; V gene: TRBV6-2/TRBV6-3; J gene: TRBJ2-1; CDR3 DNA: TGTGCCAGCAGCGCGGATCCCTACAATGAGCAGTTCTTC; CDR3 protein: CASSADPYNEQFF
clone size: .; D gene: .; V gene: TRBV11-3; J gene: TRBJ2-1; CDR3 DNA: TGTGCCAGCAGCTTGGCGACGGCTAGTAGCGATGAGCAGTTCTTC; CDR3 protein: CASSLATASSDEQFF
clone size: few; D gene: TRBD1; V gene: TRBV6-5; J gene: TRBJ1-2; CDR3 DNA: TGTGCCACAAACAGGGGGAACTATGGCTACACCTTC; CDR3 protein: CATNRGNYGYTF
clone size: .; D gene: TRBD2; V gene: TRBV28; J gene: TRBJ2-7; CDR3 DNA: TGTGCCAGCAGCCACAAAACTAGCGGGAGGAACGAGCAGTACTTC; CDR3 protein: CASSHKTSGRNEQYF
clone size: once; D gene: TRBD1; V gene: TRBV10-3; J gene: TRBJ1-2; CDR3 DNA: TGTGCCATCAGAGGCGGACAGGGGAACACTATGGATGGCTACACCTTC; CDR3 protein: CAIRGGQGNTMDGYTF
clone size: .; D gene: .; V gene: TRBV10-3; J gene: TRBJ2-7; CDR3 DNA: TGTGCCATCAGTGCGACTGGGAGCTACGAGCAGTACTTC; CDR3 protein: CAISATGSYEQYF
clone size: .; D gene: .; V gene: TRBV10-2; J gene: TRBJ1-2; CDR3 DNA: TGCGCCAGCAGTGATCAATATAGGGGTCGCGATGGCTACACCTTC; CDR3 protein: CASSDQYRGRDGYTF
clone size: .; D gene: .; V gene: TRBV19; J gene: TRBJ2-3; CDR3 DNA: TGTGCCAGTAGTATAGTTGGGGAGTACACAGATACGCAGTATTTT; CDR3 protein: CASSIVGEYTDTQYF
clone size: .; D gene: TRBD2; V gene: TRBV6-5; J gene: TRBJ2-7; CDR3 DNA: TGTGCCAGCAGCGATACTAGCGGGGCTACTACGGGGCAGTACTTC; CDR3 protein: CASSDTSGATTGQYF
clone size: .; D gene: TRBD1; V gene: TRBV3-1/TRBV3-2; J gene: TRBJ1-2; CDR3 DNA: TGTGCCAGCAGCCCCCGAGGGACAGGGGAAAATGGCTACACCTTC; CDR3 protein: CASSPRGTGENGYTF
clone size: .; D gene: TRBD2; V gene: TRBV7-9; J gene: TRBJ2-5; CDR3 DNA: TGTGCCAGCAGCTTAGCGCCGGGACTAGGGGGAGAGACCCAGTACTTC; CDR3 protein: CASSLAPGLGGETQYF
clone size: .; D gene: TRBD2; V gene: TRBV5-1; J gene: TRBJ2-1; CDR3 DNA: TGCGCCAGCAGCTTGGAGGCTAGCGGGATCTACAATGAGCAGTTCTTC; CDR3 protein: CASSLEASGIYNEQFF
clone size: .; D gene: TRBD2; V gene: TRBV19; J gene: TRBJ2-5; CDR3 DNA: TGTGCCAGTAGTATCTCGGCGGGAGGTAGTGAGACCCAGTACTTC; CDR3 protein: CASSISAGGSETQYF
clone size: .; D gene: .; V gene: TRBV20-1; J gene: TRBJ1-5; CDR3 DNA: TGCAGTGCTAGTGGTGTGGGGCGGAATTATAGCAATCAGCCCCAGCATTTT; CDR3 protein: CSASGVGRNYSNQPQHF
clone size: .; D gene: .; V gene: TRBV7-2; J gene: TRBJ2-7; CDR3 DNA: TGTGCCAGCAGCTCGACGACGAAGGGTTGGGAGGACGAGCAGTACTTC; CDR3 protein: CASSSTTKGWEDEQYF
clone size: .; D gene: TRBD1; V gene: TRBV2; J gene: TRBJ2-5; CDR3 DNA: TGTGCCAGCAGTGAAGCAAGCAGGGGGGAGACCCAGTACTTC; CDR3 protein: CASSEASRGETQYF
clone size: .; D gene: TRBD2; V gene: TRBV5-1; J gene: TRBJ2-7; CDR3 DNA: TGCGCCAGCAGTTCCGCAGCGGGAGTCGGCTCCTACGAGCAGTACTTC; CDR3 protein: CASSSAAGVGSYEQYF